The clone carrying this T cell receptor beta chain came up many times. Its antigen remains unknown. Specified time point: newly diagnosed GD, antithyroid drugs for less than 3 months. Isolated PBMC RNA provided the starting material for the TCR library. As a group, patients came from one endocrinology department in Xi'an, China. This record comes from a study of regulatory T cells in long-lasting Graves disease. Study findings and constraints: Persistent Graves' patients had lower TCR diversity than newly diagnosed ones. The study found TRBV28, TRBJ1-2 and TRBJ2-5 favored in persistent disease.

Arm-PCR with iRepertoire HTBI primers amplified the CDR3 regions for these TCR beta libraries. Each CDR3 protein is one row after TCRdb ran MiXCR on the multiplex PCR reads. The table shows roughly 220,000 distinct CDR3 sequences, with around 17% occurring only once. The CDR3 extends over 15 amino acids. J was trimmed by 3 bases and V by 3 bases; bases with no gene match: 7. The source was peripheral blood mononuclear cells (PBMCs), collected at new diagnosis, from a patient treated with antithyroid drugs. The V gene is TRBV12-3 or TRBV12-4, the J gene TRBJ2-7; 8 bases are shared with TRBD1. The clonotype originates from a female donor with Graves disease. The CDR3 loop reads CASSFGGTGLYEQYF. CDR3 nucleotide sequence: TGTGCCAGCAGTTTTGGTGGGACAGGTCTCTACGAGCAGTACTTC.